This record covers a single T cell receptor beta chain. This sample stems from a study of blood T cell repertoires in COVID-19. Produced via immunoSEQ multiplex PCR; TCRdb's table is partial and in-frame only. The table has 75,000 to 85,000 clones, 75% to 90% seen once. V lost 5 bases to trimming and J lost 6 bases; unmatched junction nucleotides: 12. The CDR3 runs 16 residues. Germline V gene sequence: CDR1 SEHNR, CDR2 FQNEAQ (reference sequence). The sequencing sample was made of peripheral blood. The chain links TRBV7-9 to TRBJ2-1, with 8 bases that match TRBD1. This clonotype was obtained from a human donor in a cohort sampled during active COVID-19. The CDR3, as DNA: TGTGCCAGCAGCCCGAAGATAGGACAGGGTACCAATGAGCAGTTCTTC. Amino acids: CASSPKIGQGTNEQFF.